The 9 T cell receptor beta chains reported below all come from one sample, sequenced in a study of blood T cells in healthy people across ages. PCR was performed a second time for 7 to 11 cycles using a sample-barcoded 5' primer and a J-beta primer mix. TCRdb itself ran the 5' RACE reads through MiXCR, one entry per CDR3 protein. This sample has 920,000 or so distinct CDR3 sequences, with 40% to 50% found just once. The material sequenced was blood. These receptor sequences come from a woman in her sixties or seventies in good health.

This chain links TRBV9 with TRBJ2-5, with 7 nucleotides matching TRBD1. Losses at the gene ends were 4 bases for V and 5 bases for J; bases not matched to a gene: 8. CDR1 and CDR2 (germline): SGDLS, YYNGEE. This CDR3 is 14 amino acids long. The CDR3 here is CASSPSEGAETQYF. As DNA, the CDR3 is TGTGCCAGCAGCCCCTCTGAGGGGGCGGAGACCCAGTACTTC.

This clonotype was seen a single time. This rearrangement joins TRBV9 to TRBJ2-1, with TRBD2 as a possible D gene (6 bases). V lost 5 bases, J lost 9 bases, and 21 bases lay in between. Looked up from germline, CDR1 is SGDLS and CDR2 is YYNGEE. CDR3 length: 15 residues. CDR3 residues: CASSTLGGVHVEQFF. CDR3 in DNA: TGTGCCAGCAGTACCCTCGGCGGGGTTCATGTTGAGCAGTTCTTC.

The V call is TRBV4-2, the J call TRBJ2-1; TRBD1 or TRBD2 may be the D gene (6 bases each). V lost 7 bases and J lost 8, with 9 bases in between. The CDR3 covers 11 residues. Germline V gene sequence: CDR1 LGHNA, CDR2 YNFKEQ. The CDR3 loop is CASTGGDEQFF. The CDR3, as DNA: TGTGCCAGCACCGGGGGCGATGAGCAGTTCTTC.

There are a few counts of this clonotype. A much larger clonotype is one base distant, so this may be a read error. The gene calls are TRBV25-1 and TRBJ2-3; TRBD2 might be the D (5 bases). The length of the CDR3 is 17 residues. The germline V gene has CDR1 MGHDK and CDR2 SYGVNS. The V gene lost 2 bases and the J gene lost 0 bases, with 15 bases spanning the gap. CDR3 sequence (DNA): TGTGCCAGCAGTGAAAGGCGAGCGGAACCTAGCACAGATACGCAGTATTTT. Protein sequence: CASSERRAEPSTDTQYF.

CDR3 nucleotide sequence: TGTGCCAGCAGTAAGACAGGGGAAGCTTTCTTT. Translated, it gives CASSKTGEAFF. The rearrangement uses TRBV6-5 and TRBJ1-1; 7 positions match TRBD1. The CDR3 runs 11 residues. In germline, CDR1 is MNHEY, CDR2 SVGAGI. V lost 5 bases to trimming and J lost 8 bases; unmatched junction nucleotides: 2.

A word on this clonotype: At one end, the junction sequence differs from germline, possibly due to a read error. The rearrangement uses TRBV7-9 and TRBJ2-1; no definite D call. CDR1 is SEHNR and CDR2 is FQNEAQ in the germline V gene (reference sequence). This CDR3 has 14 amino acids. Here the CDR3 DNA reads TGTGCCAACAGCTTAAATGATTACTACAATGAGCAGTTCTTC. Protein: CANSLNDYYNEQFF.

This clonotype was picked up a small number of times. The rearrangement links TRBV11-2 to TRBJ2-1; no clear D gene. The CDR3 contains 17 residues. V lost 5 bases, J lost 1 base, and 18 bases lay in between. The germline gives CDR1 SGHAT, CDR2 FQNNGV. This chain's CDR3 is CASSLRTLEGSYNEQFF. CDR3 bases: TGTGCCAGCAGCCTAAGGACCCTAGAAGGGTCCTACAATGAGCAGTTCTTC.

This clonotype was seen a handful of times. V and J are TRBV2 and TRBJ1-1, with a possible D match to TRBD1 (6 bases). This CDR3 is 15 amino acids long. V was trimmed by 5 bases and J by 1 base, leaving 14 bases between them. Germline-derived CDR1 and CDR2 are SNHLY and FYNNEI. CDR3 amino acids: CASSPRGGTNTEAFF. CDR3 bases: TGTGCCAGCAGTCCGCGAGGGGGGACGAACACTGAAGCTTTCTTT.

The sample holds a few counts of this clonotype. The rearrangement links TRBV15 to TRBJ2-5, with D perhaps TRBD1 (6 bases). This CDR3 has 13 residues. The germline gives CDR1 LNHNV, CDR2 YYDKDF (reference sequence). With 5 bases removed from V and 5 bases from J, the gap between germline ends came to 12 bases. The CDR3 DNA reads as TGTGCCACCAGCCGGGGAAGGGGGGAGACCCAGTACTTC. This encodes CATSRGRGETQYF.